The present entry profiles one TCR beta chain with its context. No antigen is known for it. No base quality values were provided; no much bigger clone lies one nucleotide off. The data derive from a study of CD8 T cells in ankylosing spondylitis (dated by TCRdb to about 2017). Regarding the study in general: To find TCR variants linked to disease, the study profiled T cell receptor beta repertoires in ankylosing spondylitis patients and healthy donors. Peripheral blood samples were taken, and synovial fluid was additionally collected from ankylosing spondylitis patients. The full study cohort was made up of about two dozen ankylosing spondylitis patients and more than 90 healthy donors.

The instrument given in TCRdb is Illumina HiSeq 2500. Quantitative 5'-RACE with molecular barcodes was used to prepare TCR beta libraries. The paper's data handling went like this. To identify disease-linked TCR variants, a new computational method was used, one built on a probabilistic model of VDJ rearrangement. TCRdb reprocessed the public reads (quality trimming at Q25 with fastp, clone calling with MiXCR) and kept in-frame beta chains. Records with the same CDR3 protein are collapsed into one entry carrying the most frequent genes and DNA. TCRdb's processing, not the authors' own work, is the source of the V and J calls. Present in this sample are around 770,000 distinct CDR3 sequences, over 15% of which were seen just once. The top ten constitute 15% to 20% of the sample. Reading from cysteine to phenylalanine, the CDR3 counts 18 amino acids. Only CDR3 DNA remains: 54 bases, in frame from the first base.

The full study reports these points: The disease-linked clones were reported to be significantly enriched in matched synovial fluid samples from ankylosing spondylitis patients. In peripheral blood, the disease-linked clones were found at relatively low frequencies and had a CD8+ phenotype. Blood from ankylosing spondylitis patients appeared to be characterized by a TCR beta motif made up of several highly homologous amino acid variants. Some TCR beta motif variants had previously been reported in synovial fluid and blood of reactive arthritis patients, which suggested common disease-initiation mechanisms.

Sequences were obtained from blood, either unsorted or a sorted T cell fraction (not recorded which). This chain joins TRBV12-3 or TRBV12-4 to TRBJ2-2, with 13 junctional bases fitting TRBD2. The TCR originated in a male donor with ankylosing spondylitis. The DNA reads TGTACCCTCAGTCCATGGACTAGCGGGAGTCAGGACACCGGGGAGCTGTTTTTT. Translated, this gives CTLSPWTSGSQDTGELFF.